This entry concerns a single T cell receptor beta chain. No cognate antigen has been identified for it. No per-base quality is available; no much larger clone lies one base away. The time point label of this sample denotes: about 28 days (+/-7) after the second vaccine dose. AZD1222 recipients whose second dose came at about 4 weeks and those whose second dose came at about 12 weeks were combined into one group, since spike-specific TCR depth and breadth did not differ between the two schedules. Vaccinee samples came from UK trials COV001 and COV002, including a single-blind randomized controlled phase 2/3 trial of AZD1222 (ChAdOx1 nCoV-19) in healthy adults. For TCRbeta chain sequencing, PBMC samples from trial participants were taken at day 0 and at day 28 after the second dose. The data are from a study of T cell responses to AZD1222 COVID-19 vaccine listed by TCRdb under 2021. Regarding the complete study: TCR sequencing was performed for 230 to 250 trial participants, of whom 200 to 220 were given two doses of AZD1222 and 26 were given two doses of MenACWY control vaccine. Enrollment into the trials was organized by age into subgroups of 18-55, 56-69 and 70-plus years, and those subgroups contained approximately 160, 26 and 62 TCR-sequenced participants, respectively. What the authors observed across the whole study: After two AZD1222 doses, spike-specific TCR breadth and depth were significantly higher than at day 0 and than in MenACWY recipients. Participants were mostly white British, with more females than males. The authors suggested clonal diversity may have been underestimated. In the small 56-69-year group, the increase in depth fell short of significance, most likely because of low power. Reportedly, almost half of the unique spike-specific TCRs recognized epitopes lying outside the regions that are mutated in the B.1.351 and B.1.1.7 variants. CD4 TCRs associated with the vaccine covered the entire spike protein, and the dominant responses were in regions 160-218 and 743-854. Conclusions about previously exposed vaccinees were limited because only six AZD1222 recipients were SARS-CoV-2 seropositive at baseline. Because no day 14 peak-response samples were available, the repertoires could be characterized only after the peak T cell response.

The CDR3 regions of human TCRbeta chains were analyzed by immunosequencing. As for the original processing: TCRs in the repertoires were matched against a reference library of SARS-CoV-2-specific TCRs that had been generated with the MIRA antigen-specificity platform. Breadth meant the fraction of unique TCRs that were SARS-CoV-2-associated, whereas depth meant the fraction of total T cells that were SARS-CoV-2-associated. Using the MIRA data, every spike-specific TCR was mapped to the spike region that the TCR reacted to and assigned to either a CD4 or a CD8 class. Log10-transformed breadth and depth values were compared by one-way ANOVA with Sidak's multiple comparisons tests. TCRdb limited this immuneACCESS table to in-frame rearrangements with V and J called. A share of clones is missing; checked studies link under half to unresolved V genes, and the rest is unexplained. V and J calls and clone size are as listed in that table; D and trimming were resolved from the DNA. In all, the sample holds roughly 170,000 clones, and around 94% of those were seen once. The ten most abundant clones make up about 1.5% of the sample.

The CDR3 contains 15 residues, cysteine and phenylalanine counted. Of all the DNA, just the CDR3 is kept, 45 bases in frame from base 1. CDR1 SGDLS and CDR2 YYNGEE are derived from the germline V gene. V drops 3 bases and J drops 4 bases, leaving 16 bases in between. The TCR sequence derives from an adult who received the AZD1222 COVID-19 vaccine. The sequence is built from TRBV9 and TRBJ1-2; D gene: possibly TRBD1, on 5 matching bases. The material was peripheral blood, obtained 28 days after the second AZD1222 dose. The DNA sequence is TGTGCCAGCAGCGCTCAGACAGAAGTAAGCTATGGCTACACCTTC. The resulting protein is CASSAQTEVSYGYTF.